The 25 T cell receptor beta chains reported below all come from one sample, sequenced in a study of blood T cell repertoires in COVID-19. Here immunoSEQ multiplex PCR was the method, and the copy in TCRdb shows in-frame clones only, minus some. The sample has approximately 97,000 clones; about 85% are singletons. The sample consisted of peripheral blood. The source is a man aged 60-69 years with acute or convalescent COVID-19.

This chain joins TRBV7-9 and TRBJ1-6; 8 positions match TRBD1. CDR3 length equals 15 residues. J gave up 7 bases and V 5 bases, and 7 bases lay outside the gene matches. The germline CDR1 and CDR2 sequences are SEHNR and FQNEAQ (reference sequence). Here the CDR3 DNA reads TGTGCCAGCAGCCCCGCCGGGACAGGAAATTCACCCCTCCACTTT. Translated, it gives CASSPAGTGNSPLHF.

The chain couples TRBV18 to TRBJ2-6; 10 bases align to TRBD1. This CDR3 contains 22 residues. CDR1 and CDR2 (germline): KGHSH, LQKENI. V lost 3 bases, J lost 0 bases, and 17 bases stayed unmatched. CDR3 nucleotide sequence: TGTGCCAGCTCACCGAACCGGGACAGGGGAGACAAGGGGAGCTCTGGGGCCAACGTCCTGACTTTC. This sequence encodes CASSPNRDRGDKGSSGANVLTF.

The chain uses TRBV2 and TRBJ1-4; 8 bases match TRBD1. The CDR3 is 13 residues long. Unmatched junction bases numbered 3, after V lost 5 bases and J lost 7 bases. The germline V gene encodes CDR1 SNHLY and CDR2 FYNNEI. CDR3 sequence reads: CASSQDRVEKLFF. DNA for the CDR3: TGTGCCAGCAGTCAGGACAGGGTTGAAAAACTGTTTTTT. The full variable domain, rest sourced from reference TRBV2 and TRBJ1-4, is EPEVTQTPSHQVTQMGQEVILRCVPISNHLYFYWYRQILGQKVEFLVSFYNNEISEKSEIFDDQFSVERPDGSNFTLKIRSTKLEDSAMYFCASSQDRVEKLFFGSGTQLSVL.

The chain has TRBV4-3 and TRBJ2-7; possible D gene TRBD1, 5 bases. Germline CDR1 is LGHNA and CDR2 is YSLEER. This CDR3 is 15 amino acids long. Trimming removed 0 bases at V and 2 bases at J, with 11 bases between. CDR3 bases: TGCGCCAGCAGCCAAGATTACAGGAGTCCCTACGAGCAGTACTTC. Translation gives CASSQDYRSPYEQYF.

This clone has a single count. This chain joins TRBV15 and TRBJ2-3, with TRBD1 as a possible D gene (5 bases). The CDR3 length is 14 residues. Germline loops: CDR1 LNHNV, CDR2 YYDKDF (reference sequence). V dropped 5 bases and J dropped 3 bases, with 12 bases sitting between them. The CDR3 DNA reads as TGTGCCACCAGCGGGCAGGGATTAACAGATACGCAGTATTTT. It is translated as CATSGQGLTDTQYF.

This chain links TRBV7-2 with TRBJ1-2; perhaps TRBD1 as D (5 bases). This CDR3 is built from 15 residues. V was clipped by 1 base and J by 3 bases, with 12 bases between them. Germline CDR1 is SGHTA and CDR2 is FQGNSA. The CDR3 nucleotides are TGTGCCAGCAGCTTAGGGCAGGGACTCGACTATGGCTACACCTTC. This gives the protein CASSLGQGLDYGYTF.

The CDR3 sequence is CASQGTGQSYEQYF. The DNA of the CDR3 is TGTGCCAGCCAGGGGACAGGCCAATCCTACGAGCAGTACTTC. The chain couples TRBV18 to TRBJ2-7; 8 bases agree with TRBD1. Germline V gene data show CDR1 as KGHSH and CDR2 as LQKENI. The ends lost 8 bases at V and 1 base at J; junction bases unmatched: 7. The CDR3 has 14 amino acids.

The chain recombines TRBV27 with TRBJ2-2; TRBD1 is a possible D gene (6 bases). The germline V and J ends were trimmed by 5 bases and 8 bases, with 15 bases remaining between them. Per germline, CDR1 MNHEY and CDR2 SMNVEV (reference sequence). The CDR3 sequence is 14 residues long. CDR3 sequence (DNA): TGTGCCAGCAGTACTTGGGGACACAGGGGGGAGCTGTTTTTT. The encoded protein is CASSTWGHRGELFF.

This clone turned up a few times. This rearrangement joins TRBV5-5 to TRBJ2-2; 10 nucleotides match TRBD2. The CDR3 sequence is 16 residues long. Germline loops: CDR1 SGHKS, CDR2 YYEKEE (reference sequence). Trimming took 2 bases from V and 7 from J; bases not matched to a gene: 8. This CDR3 is CASSFSSGSSIGELFF. CDR3 coding DNA: TGTGCCAGCAGCTTTTCTAGCGGGAGTTCGATCGGGGAGCTGTTTTTT.

The V gene is TRBV30, the J gene TRBJ1-2, with 10 positions matching TRBD1. The length of the CDR3 is 13 residues. Germline trimming cut 8 bases from V and 4 bases from J; bases unmatched to any gene: 7. Per germline, CDR1 GTSNPN and CDR2 SVGIG (reference sequence). CDR3 protein: CAGQTGGGYGYTF. The CDR3 DNA sequence: TGTGCCGGCCAGACAGGGGGCGGCTATGGCTACACCTTC. Filled out from reference TRBV30 and TRBJ1-2, the complete variable domain reads SQTIHQWPATLVQPVGSPLSLECTVEGTSNPNLYWYRQAAGRGLQLLFYSVGIGQISSEVPQNLSASRPQDRQFILSSKKLLLSDSGFYLCAGQTGGGYGYTFGSGTRLTVV.

This clone has just one count. V is TRBV7-9 and J is TRBJ2-1; 11 bases line up with TRBD1. The V gene's germline CDR1 is SEHNR and CDR2 FQNEAQ (reference sequence). Unmatched junction bases numbered 5, after V lost 9 bases and J lost 7 bases. The CDR3 length is 13 residues. The CDR3 DNA reads as TGTGCCAGAGGGACAGGGGGTCTAAATGAGCAGTTCTTC. Its protein is CARGTGGLNEQFF.

This chain uses TRBV4-3 with TRBJ1-2; D is possibly TRBD1 (5 bases). This CDR3 region has 14 residues. V dropped 0 bases and J dropped 4 bases, with 9 bases sitting between them. Germline V gene lookup returns CDR1 LGHNA and CDR2 YSLEER. The CDR3 spells CASSQDGQGYGYTF. The CDR3 bases are TGCGCCAGCAGCCAAGACGGGCAGGGCTATGGCTACACCTTC.

The chain links TRBV28 to TRBJ2-6; D call uncertain. CDR1 MDHEN and CDR2 SYDVKM come from the germline V gene. The CDR3 sequence is 15 residues long. Deletions cut 6 bases from V and 0 bases from J, with 9 bases between. The CDR3: CASRQQSSGANVLTF. The CDR3 region has the DNA TGTGCCAGCAGACAACAGAGCTCTGGGGCCAACGTCCTGACTTTC.

The chain carries TRBV9 and TRBJ1-2; TRBD1 matches 7 bases. Germline CDR1 reads SGDLS; CDR2 reads YYNGEE. V lost 4 bases and J lost 4; bases outside the gene matches: 16. CDR3 length equals 17 residues. The CDR3 here is CASSREGGRGRGYGYTF. CDR3 coding DNA: TGTGCCAGCAGCCGAGAAGGGGGCAGGGGACGGGGCTATGGCTACACCTTC. The full variable domain, completed using reference TRBV9 and TRBJ1-2, is DSGVTQTPKHLITATGQRVTLRCSPRSGDLSVYWYQQSLDQGLQFLIQYYNGEERAKGNILERFSAQQFPDLHSELNLSSLELGDSALYFCASSREGGRGRGYGYTFGSGTRLTVV.

The rearrangement joins TRBV5-1 to TRBJ1-1; 7 bases are a match to TRBD1. This CDR3 contains 14 residues. V lost 4 bases and J lost 2; bases outside the gene matches: 5. Germline-derived CDR1 and CDR2 are SGHRS and YFSETQ. The CDR3 DNA follows: TGCGCCAGCAGCCCAGGGGGACCTAACACTGAAGCTTTCTTT. Translation gives CASSPGGPNTEAFF.

The chain has TRBV25-1 and TRBJ1-4, with D possibly being TRBD1 (6 bases). This CDR3 spans 13 amino acids. Germline V gives CDR1 MGHDK, CDR2 SYGVNS. V dropped 7 bases and J dropped 8 bases, with 14 bases sitting between them. The CDR3 coding sequence is TGTGCCAGCACACCGGACAGAAGGGAAAAACTGTTTTTT. Protein: CASTPDRREKLFF. Complete variable domain (other parts from reference TRBV25-1 and TRBJ1-4): EADIYQTPRYLVIGTGKKITLECSQTMGHDKMYWYQQDPGMELHLIHYSYGVNSTEKGDLSSESTVSRIRTEHFPLTLESARPSHTSQYLCASTPDRREKLFFGSGTQLSVL.

The table lists this clone with a few counts. V and J are TRBV10-3 and TRBJ2-7; 13 nucleotides agree with TRBD2. With V trimmed by 10 bases and J by 6 bases, 3 bases remained unmatched. The CDR3 contains 12 residues. Germline V gives CDR1 ENHRY, CDR2 SYGVKD. CDR3 residues: CATGLAGAEQYF. In DNA form, the CDR3 reads TGTGCCACCGGACTAGCGGGAGCCGAGCAGTACTTC.

Points on this clone: The sample has other DNA sequences that encode this CDR3 too. This chain uses TRBV6-2 or TRBV6-3 with TRBJ1-5; D remains ambiguous. This CDR3 has 14 amino acids. V was clipped by 4 bases and J by 0 bases, with 7 bases between them. Germline-derived CDR1 and CDR2 are MNHEY and SVGEGT. The CDR3 DNA follows: TGTGCCAGCAGTTCAGGATATAGCAATCAGCCCCAGCATTTT. Protein: CASSSGYSNQPQHF.

V usage is TRBV10-1 and J usage is TRBJ2-7, with TRBD1 matching 10 bases. V lost 5 bases and J lost 1; bases outside the gene matches: 8. The CDR3 consists of 16 residues. Germline-derived CDR1 and CDR2 are WNHNN and SYGVQD (reference sequence). CDR3 DNA: TGCGCCAGCAGTCCTCGGTGGGGACAGGGGTCCTACGAGCAGTACTTC. The encoded protein is CASSPRWGQGSYEQYF.

The CDR3 bases are TGCAGCGTTGAGGGGAGGGGGAACACTGAAGCTTTCTTT. This gives the protein CSVEGRGNTEAFF. The J gene is TRBJ1-1, the V gene TRBV29-1; a possible D gene is TRBD1 (5 bases). There are 13 residues in the CDR3. V was clipped by 3 bases and J by 1 base, with 9 bases between them. Germline lookup yields CDR1 SQVTM and CDR2 ANQGSEA. Full variable domain (rest looked up from reference TRBV29-1 and TRBJ1-1): SAVISQKPSRDICQRGTSLTIQCQVDSQVTMMFWYRQQPGQSLTLIATANQGSEATYESGFVIDKFPISRPNLTFSTLTVSNMSPEDSSIYLCSVEGRGNTEAFFGQGTRLTVV.

J is TRBJ1-5 and V is TRBV19; 10 nucleotides agree with TRBD1. Germline V gene lookup returns CDR1 LNHDA and CDR2 SQIVND (reference sequence). V shed 7 bases, J shed 7 bases, and the junction held 10 bases outside the gene matches. This CDR3 spans 15 amino acids. In DNA form, the CDR3 reads TGTGCCAGTAACCCCGACAGGGGGCAAGGGCAGCCCCAGCATTTT. As protein: CASNPDRGQGQPQHF.

This chain links TRBV19 with TRBJ2-3, with D maybe TRBD1 (6 bases). CDR3 size: 18 residues. Trimming cost V 1 base and J 0 bases, with 17 bases left between them. The germline V gene has CDR1 LNHDA and CDR2 SQIVND (reference sequence). CDR3 region: CASSIVNRVATSTDTQYF. Here the CDR3 DNA reads TGTGCCAGTAGTATAGTCAACAGGGTTGCCACTAGCACAGATACGCAGTATTTT.

The chain uses TRBV9 and TRBJ2-1; 10 nucleotides agree with TRBD2. Germline CDR1 reads SGDLS; CDR2 reads YYNGEE. This CDR3 is 16 amino acids long. The junction had 7 bases not matched to a gene; V was cut back by 0 bases and J by 7 bases. The CDR3 coding sequence is TGTGCCAGCAGCGTAGGGAGCGGGAGGGCCGTGAATGAGCAGTTCTTC. Translated, it gives CASSVGSGRAVNEQFF.

The genes are TRBV11-2 and TRBJ2-3; 8 nucleotides agree with TRBD2. Trimming cost V 3 bases and J 1 base; bases outside gene matches: 12. This CDR3 is 18 amino acids long. The germline gives CDR1 SGHAT, CDR2 FQNNGV. The CDR3 is CASSFYKVGRARTDTQYF. CDR3 nucleotide sequence: TGTGCCAGCAGCTTTTATAAGGTCGGGAGGGCCCGCACAGATACGCAGTATTTT.

The CDR3 spells CASSDPREGRKETQYF. The CDR3 nucleotides are TGCGCCAGCAGTGATCCACGGGAGGGCCGGAAGGAGACCCAGTACTTC. The chain couples TRBV10-2 to TRBJ2-5, with TRBD2 matching 8 bases. CDR3 length: 16 amino acids. V was pared by 3 bases and J by 5 bases, with 11 bases of the junction left unmatched. Germline CDR1 WSHSY, CDR2 SAAADI.